The T cell receptor beta chain under discussion was sequenced for a study of T cell responses to AZD1222 COVID-19 vaccine. The CDR3 totals 15 residues. Germline-derived CDR1 and CDR2 are SGHRS and YFSETQ. Trimming shortened V by 0 bases and J by 4 bases, and 13 bases separated the two germline ends. Comments on this clone: The antigen remains undetermined.

Only in-frame clones appear in the TCRdb table, and some are missing; sequencing was by immunoSEQ multiplex PCR. The repertoire holds some 150,000 clones, with 80% to 95% as singletons. Study results and limitations: Clonal diversity was possibly underestimated, and white British individuals and females predominated among donors.

This specimen was peripheral blood, taken 28 days after the second AZD1222 dose. The rearrangement uses TRBV5-1 and TRBJ1-1, with D hard to call. This receptor was taken from an adult who received the AZD1222 COVID-19 vaccine. The CDR3 DNA reads TGCGCCAGCAGCTTGGCGGAAATGGGTTTCACTGAAGCTTTCTTT. Protein sequence: CASSLAEMGFTEAFF.